Listed here are 24 T cell receptor beta chains from one sample, sequenced in a study of cytomegalovirus exposure and HLA in healthy donors. PCR primers comprised 60 Vbeta and 13 Jbeta primers. The data were produced by immunoSEQ multiplex PCR, yet TCRdb's version contains in-frame clones alone and is incomplete. This repertoire shows about 82,000 clones, 84% found once; its top ten account for about 19%. The sample was PBMCs. The receptor source for this set is a man between 70 and 80 years old in good health and CMV-seropositive.

The J gene is TRBJ1-2, the V gene TRBV30; 7 bases are shared with TRBD1. CDR1 and CDR2 (germline): GTSNPN, SVGIG (reference sequence). V trimming: 3 bases; J trimming: 4 bases; junction bases outside the gene matches: 5. The CDR3 has 13 residues. The CDR3 protein is CAWSMTGFYGYTF. The CDR3 bases are TGTGCCTGGAGCATGACAGGGTTCTATGGCTACACCTTC.

V is TRBV14 and J is TRBJ2-2; D possibly corresponds to TRBD2 (5 bases). The CDR3 extends over 14 amino acids. CDR1 and CDR2 (germline): SGHDN, FVKESK. V was cut by 4 bases and J by 4 bases, with 10 bases left in between. Written as DNA, the CDR3 is TGTGCCAGCAGCCCTACTAGGTCCACCGGGGAGCTGTTTTTT. This encodes CASSPTRSTGELFF. Drawing the rest from reference TRBV14 and TRBJ2-2, the complete variable domain is EAGVTQFPSHSVIEKGQTVTLRCDPISGHDNLYWYRRVMGKEIKFLLHFVKESKQDESGMPNNRFLAERTGGTYSTLKVQPAELEDSGVYFCASSPTRSTGELFFGEGSRLTVL.

This clone has just a few counts. The V gene is TRBV28, the J gene TRBJ1-4, with a weak D call TRBD1 (5 bases). V was cut by 6 bases and J by 8 bases, with 10 bases left in between. Germline CDR1 reads MDHEN; CDR2 reads SYDVKM. This CDR3 is built from 12 residues. CDR3 nucleotide sequence: TGTGCCAGCAGCTCCGACAGAGAAAAACTGTTTTTT. It encodes CASSSDREKLFF.

The chain uses TRBV30 and TRBJ1-1; D ambiguous. This CDR3 comprises 12 residues. Germline V gives CDR1 GTSNPN, CDR2 SVGIG (reference sequence). Trimming removed 7 bases from V and 1 base from J, with 10 bases in between. The CDR3 is CALERANTEAFF. CDR3 nucleotide sequence: TGTGCCTTAGAACGTGCGAACACTGAAGCTTTCTTT. Looking up the rest from reference TRBV30 and TRBJ1-1 gives the full variable domain: SQTIHQWPATLVQPVGSPLSLECTVEGTSNPNLYWYRQAAGRGLQLLFYSVGIGQISSEVPQNLSASRPQDRQFILSSKKLLLSDSGFYLCALERANTEAFFGQGTRLTVV.

The chain has TRBV18 and TRBJ2-2; 7 nucleotides line up with TRBD1. Trimming took 5 bases from V and 1 from J; bases not matched to a gene: 4. The V gene's germline CDR1 is KGHSH and CDR2 LQKENI. This CDR3 comprises 15 residues. CDR3 DNA: TGTGCCAGCTCATTGGGACAGCAGAACACCGGGGAGCTGTTTTTT. Translation gives CASSLGQQNTGELFF.

The chain is built from TRBV11-2 and TRBJ1-2; perhaps TRBD1 as D (6 bases). CDR3 length equals 12 residues. Germline V gene lookup returns CDR1 SGHAT and CDR2 FQNNGV. Deletions cut 3 bases from V and 5 bases from J, with 7 bases between. CDR3 DNA: TGTGCCAGCAGCTTGGACAGTTATGGCTACACCTTC. Translation: CASSLDSYGYTF. Using reference TRBV11-2 and TRBJ1-2 for the parts outside the CDR3, the full variable domain is EAGVAQSPRYKIIEKRQSVAFWCNPISGHATLYWYQQILGQGPKLLIQFQNNGVVDDSQLPKDRFSAERLKGVDSTLKIQPAKLEDSAVYLCASSLDSYGYTFGSGTRLTVV.

The V and J genes are TRBV6-5 and TRBJ2-1, with TRBD1 as a possible D gene (5 bases). In germline, CDR1 is MNHEY, CDR2 SVGAGI. The CDR3 has 12 amino acids. V was trimmed by 7 bases and J by 9 bases, leaving 13 bases between them. This chain's CDR3 is CASNGRAGEQFF. The CDR3 nucleotides are TGTGCCAGCAATGGCAGGGCTGGTGAGCAGTTCTTC.

This clone was seen only once. This sequence joins TRBV5-1 and TRBJ2-7; 7 bases fit TRBD1. This CDR3 has 14 residues. The germline gives CDR1 SGHRS, CDR2 YFSETQ. V dropped 5 bases and J dropped 3; count of bases not matched to a gene: 8. The CDR3, as DNA: TGCGCCAGCAGGTCCGGGACAGCTTACTACGAGCAGTACTTC. This translates into CASRSGTAYYEQYF.

This clone has a single count. The chain links TRBV6-6 to TRBJ1-2, with D possibly TRBD1 on 5 matching bases. CDR1 is MNHNY and CDR2 is SVGAGI in the germline V gene (reference sequence). Deletions cut 7 bases from V and 2 bases from J, with 14 bases between. This CDR3 is built from 14 residues. CDR3 in DNA: TGTGCCAGCAACCCAAGCAGACAGAACTATGGCTACACCTTC. Its protein is CASNPSRQNYGYTF.

J is TRBJ2-7 and V is TRBV27, with 7 nucleotides matching TRBD1. The length of the CDR3 is 15 residues. Germline CDR1 reads MNHEY; CDR2 reads SMNVEV (reference sequence). With 8 bases clipped from V and 1 base from J, the junction kept 11 bases outside the gene matches. In DNA, the CDR3 is TGTGCCAGCGGTACAGGGGACCTAAATTCCTACGAGCAGTACTTC. The encoded protein is CASGTGDLNSYEQYF.

CDR3 region: CASSLPGVGEQFF. The CDR3 region has the DNA TGTGCCAGCAGTTTGCCAGGGGTGGGTGAGCAGTTCTTC. The V call is TRBV27, the J call TRBJ2-1, with D possibly matching TRBD1 (6 bases). Germline assignment: CDR1 MNHEY and CDR2 SMNVEV (reference sequence). The CDR3 covers 13 residues. With 3 bases removed from V and 9 bases from J, the gap between germline ends came to 12 bases.

This clone was recorded only once. The chain uses TRBV29-1 and TRBJ2-2; tentatively, D is TRBD2 (6 bases). The CDR3 spans 16 residues. Germline loops: CDR1 SQVTM, CDR2 ANQGSEA. Trimming took 1 base from V and 4 from J, leaving 16 bases between them. CDR3 amino acids: CSVEAGEAASTGELFF. CDR3 nucleotide sequence: TGCAGCGTTGAAGCGGGAGAAGCGGCTAGCACCGGGGAGCTGTTTTTT.

The CDR3 coding sequence is TGTGCCAGCAGCTCCCTTCCGAACACTGAAGCTTTCTTT. This codes for CASSSLPNTEAFF. The chain recombines TRBV7-3 with TRBJ1-1; no clear D gene. V was trimmed by 4 bases and J by 1 base, leaving 7 bases between them. The CDR3 is 13 residues long. CDR1 and CDR2 from the germline V gene are SGHTA and FQGTGA.

This clone appeared a few times. The V gene is TRBV5-1, the J gene TRBJ1-2; 9 bases fit TRBD1. Germline CDR1 and CDR2: SGHRS and YFSETQ. The trim removed 6 bases at V and 5 bases at J, leaving 11 bases unmatched. This CDR3 is built from 15 residues. The chain's CDR3 is CASTITGGGNYGYTF. For the CDR3, the DNA is TGCGCCAGCACAATAACAGGGGGCGGAAATTATGGCTACACCTTC.

This chain connects TRBV6-1 to TRBJ1-5, with D perhaps matching TRBD1 (5 bases). The CDR3 loop spans 17 amino acids. The V end was cut by 1 base, the J end by 8 bases, with 21 bases between. The germline gives CDR1 MNHNS, CDR2 SASEGT. CDR3 region: CASSEGANRPTGEPQHF. The CDR3 coding sequence is TGTGCCAGCAGTGAAGGGGCAAATCGGCCCACGGGGGAGCCCCAGCATTTT.

On this clone: Since no conserved phenylalanine or tryptophan closes the CDR3, a read error is the likely cause. The V and J genes are TRBV7-2 and TRBJ2-3, with 13 bases aligning to TRBD2. The CDR3 sequence is 16 residues long. Germline V gene data show CDR1 as SGHTA and CDR2 as FQGNSA. After removal of 5 bases from V and 6 bases from J, the junction contained 8 bases not matched to a gene. The CDR3 protein is CASSAGLAGSGDTQYV. The DNA of the CDR3 is TGTGCCAGCAGCGCGGGACTAGCGGGGTCCGGGGATACGCAGTATGTT.

The rearrangement joins TRBV10-3 to TRBJ2-7; D may be TRBD1 (5 bases). The CDR3 length is 18 residues. Germline V lookup: CDR1 ENHRY, CDR2 SYGVKD. V lost 3 bases and J lost 2, with 23 bases in between. In nucleotides, the CDR3 is TGTGCCATCAGTGACCCCTCGAACGGGCAGGGTAGTACCTACGAGCAGTACTTC. Protein: CAISDPSNGQGSTYEQYF.

The chain links TRBV11-2 to TRBJ1-2; no clear D. The CDR3 runs 12 residues. Per the germline V gene, CDR1 is SGHAT and CDR2 is FQNNGV. Trimming took off 3 bases at V and 7 bases at J, with 9 bases between the two ends. The CDR3 nucleotides are TGTGCCAGCAGCTTCCCGGGTGGTGGCTACACCTTC. It encodes CASSFPGGGYTF.

The chain carries TRBV2 and TRBJ1-6; the D gene is possibly TRBD1 (6 bases). V dropped 11 bases and J dropped 5 bases, with 13 bases sitting between them. The CDR3 contains 13 residues. CDR1 is SNHLY, CDR2 FYNNEI, per germline. The CDR3 region is CAWTGHHNSPLHF. CDR3 sequence (DNA): TGTGCCTGGACGGGACACCATAATTCACCCCTCCACTTT.

The V and J genes are TRBV4-2 and TRBJ2-1; 12 nucleotides match TRBD2. CDR3 length: 16 amino acids. Trimming cost V 3 bases and J 2 bases; bases outside gene matches: 2. Germline V gene sequence: CDR1 LGHNA, CDR2 YNFKEQ. The CDR3 spells CASSQTSGSPYNEQFF. CDR3 sequence (DNA): TGTGCCAGCAGCCAGACTAGCGGGAGCCCCTACAATGAGCAGTTCTTC.

The table lists this clone with a few counts. The rearrangement uses TRBV28 and TRBJ2-3; 9 positions agree with TRBD1. The J segment lost 3 bases and the V segment lost 2 bases, leaving 9 bases of the junction unmatched. The CDR3 length is 17 residues. Germline V CDR1 and CDR2: MDHEN, SYDVKM. CDR3 nucleotides: TGTGCCAGCAGTTTAACGTCCGGGACAGGGTCAACAGATACGCAGTATTTT. As protein: CASSLTSGTGSTDTQYF.

This rearrangement joins TRBV11-2 to TRBJ2-5; D is unclear. The germline gives CDR1 SGHAT, CDR2 FQNNGV. The CDR3 extends over 13 amino acids. Trimming cost V 2 bases and J 1 base, with 5 bases left between them. CDR3 DNA: TGTGCCAGCAGCTTATGGCTCCAAGAGACCCAGTACTTC. Its translation is CASSLWLQETQYF.

The rearrangement joins TRBV7-7 to TRBJ2-5; TRBD2 is a possible D gene (7 bases). The CDR3 runs 14 residues. Germline values: CDR1 SSHAT, CDR2 FNYEAQ (reference sequence). Trimming stripped 5 bases from V and 5 bases from J, with 15 bases between. CDR3 in amino acids: CASSPGEGAETQYF. DNA of the CDR3: TGTGCCAGCAGCCCAGGGGAGGGCGCGGAGACCCAGTACTTC.

The chain couples TRBV6-1 to TRBJ2-4; D possibly corresponds to TRBD2 (5 bases). The V end lost 3 bases, the J end lost 8 bases, and 17 bases lay between the germline ends. There are 15 residues in the CDR3. CDR1 and CDR2 (germline): MNHNS, SASEGT. CDR3 residues: CASSERVLGKDIQYF. In nucleotides, the CDR3 is TGTGCCAGCAGTGAGCGGGTCTTGGGGAAGGACATTCAGTACTTC.